This T cell receptor beta chain emerged from a study of molecular identifiers for immune sequencing clone quantification. Study-wide results and limits: Among 800,000 to 1,000,000 naive cells, as was reported, spiked Jurkat TCR RNA from one cell was detectable.

CDR1 and CDR2 (germline): MNHNY, SVGAGI (reference sequence). There are 14 residues in the CDR3. V gave up 8 bases and J gave up 9 bases, with 20 bases separating them. Comments on this clonotype: What it recognizes is unknown. A much larger clone differs from this one at a single base, so this may be a read error.

Preparation of naive CD8 libraries involved roughly 19,000 to 1,100,000 sorted cells and 10%, 30% or 50% RNA. The authors sorted naive CD8 T cells as CD8+CD4-CCR7+CD45RA+. Bulk TCR libraries used previously described methods and listed TCR primers. TCRdb analysed the PCR reads with MiXCR anew, one entry per CDR3 protein. Among 490,000 or so distinct CDR3 sequences listed, over 20% were seen once. This chain connects TRBV6-6 to TRBJ1-5, with a weak D call TRBD1 (5 bases). The sequence was collected from a human donor in good health. Some libraries in this study had Jurkat cell RNA spiked in. Material for sequencing was naive CD8+ T cells from blood, with Jurkat cell RNA spiked in. Sample subset: FACS-sorted CD8+CD4-CCR7+CD45RA+ naive T cells. The CDR3 loop is CASGLGADQWPQHF. The CDR3 DNA sequence: TGTGCCAGCGGTCTCGGGGCTGATCAATGGCCCCAGCATTTT.